Below, one T cell receptor beta chain is given with its context. Its target is not known. The sample belongs to a study of cytomegalovirus exposure and HLA in healthy donors. Study overall: Early released data comprised around 80 million unique TCRs from HLA-typed donors. General observations from the study: When a later analysis was performed, an Asian-associated ancestry cluster reportedly had fewer N-insertions than the approximately 680-donor mean. Segments of the TCR beta V type were, in most cases, productive about 87% or about 30% of the time in an earlier analysis.

The primer mix had 60 Vbeta and 13 Jbeta primers. Data came from immunoSEQ multiplex PCR; TCRdb stores just in-frame clones and leaves some out. Here the sample spans fewer than 250,000 clones, roughly 80% being singletons. This CDR3 is built from 15 residues. The V and J ends lost 5 bases and 4 bases, in that order; junction bases with no gene match: 10. Germline V gives CDR1 MDHEN, CDR2 SYDVKM. Input material: PBMCs. This sequence was found in a woman aged 25 to 39 in good health and CMV-seropositive. The J gene is TRBJ1-2, the V gene TRBV28; 7 positions agree with TRBD1. CDR3 nucleotides: TGTGCCAGCAGTGAAGACAGGGCTCTCACCTATGGCTACACCTTC. Protein sequence: CASSEDRALTYGYTF.